Sequencing of this TCR beta chain was carried out in a study of shared clonotypes between healthy human individuals. CD45RO-negative, CCR7-positively selected cells formed the naive CD8 fraction, excluding terminally differentiated effector memory CD45RA+ cells. V was pared by 1 base and J by 3 bases, with 6 bases of the junction left unmatched. CDR1 is MGHRA and CDR2 is YSYEKL in the germline V gene. The CDR3 consists of 15 residues. This clone was recorded only once. The assay was immunoSEQ multiplex PCR, and TCRdb's table has in-frame clones only and misses some. This table holds under 600,000 clones, about 98% found once.

The V and J genes are TRBV4-1 and TRBJ2-7; 7 nucleotides match TRBD1. The specimen was naive CD8+ T cells sorted from blood. This clonotype was sampled from a young man in good health. This chain's CDR3 is CASSQGDRQYYEQYF. The CDR3 DNA sequence: TGCGCCAGCAGCCAAGGGGACAGACAGTACTACGAGCAGTACTTC.